The clone carrying this T cell receptor (beta chain) has a count of ten or more. Its antigen remains unidentified. One entry per CDR3 protein, called by TCRdb with MiXCR from the reads. The sample holds 310,000 or so distinct CDR3 sequences, 20% to 30% seen once. The data are from a study of T cell repertoires in cytomegalovirus infection. Study-wide context: Shared public TCR beta signatures pointed to both CMV infection and a matching HLA type.

Study-wide results and caveats: The cumulative frequency of public TCR beta families identified carriers of CMV plus the relevant HLA. CMV-specific TCR beta clonotypes restricted by HLA-C dominated the ex vivo response.

Germline CDR1 and CDR2: DFQATT and SNEGSKA (reference sequence). The ends lost 2 bases at V and 3 bases at J; junction bases unmatched: 6. The CDR3 length is 16 residues. This TCR was sampled from a human donor in good health (CMV status not recorded). Some clones in this sample may be carry-over from other donors' samples. The sample was PBMCs. The chain combines TRBV20-1 with TRBJ2-3, with 12 bases matching TRBD2. As DNA, the CDR3 is TGCAGTGCTAGAAAACTAGCGGGAGGTGGTACAGATACGCAGTATTTT. It translates to CSARKLAGGGTDTQYF.